The present T cell receptor beta chain was sequenced within a study of neoadjuvant anti-PD-1 for oral cavity cancer. Only in-frame clones appear in the TCRdb table, and some are missing; sequencing was by immunoSEQ multiplex PCR. Of approximately 67,000 clones detected, more than 70% appear once; the ten largest clones hold 3% to 3.5%. PBMCs were not maintained or expanded in culture before analysis. V was clipped by 2 bases and J by 5 bases; unmatched bases: 1. CDR1 LGHNA and CDR2 YNFKEQ come from the germline V gene. This CDR3 spans 13 amino acids. This TCR was recovered from a person aged 35 to 85 with oral cavity squamous cell carcinoma. This rearrangement joins TRBV4-2 to TRBJ2-7; 9 nucleotides line up with TRBD2. The sample in question was PBMCs, obtained before nivolumab (anti-PD-1) treatment. The CDR3 reads CASSQLAGHEQYF. CDR3 nucleotides: TGTGCCAGCAGCCAACTAGCGGGGCACGAGCAGTACTTC.